What follows are 21 T cell receptor beta chains derived from one specimen sequenced in a study of T cell clonotyping in hematopoietic cell transplantation. Documented time point: recipient sample about 28 days before transplant, after cytoreduction. Clones were sequenced by immunoSEQ multiplex PCR, and TCRdb holds only the in-frame ones, with some missing. The sample has around 15,000 clones, 93% seen once. The sample here was peripheral blood mononuclear cells, taken before stem cell transplant. Receptors originate from a man between 18 and 29 years old with biphenotypic leukemia. Some clones in this sample may be carry-over from other donors' samples.

As to this clone: One end of the junction varies from germline; a read error may be responsible. The same CDR3 is also encoded by other DNA sequences in this sample. The rearrangement joins TRBV7-2 to TRBJ1-5; 11 bases are a match to TRBD1. This CDR3 has 15 amino acids. Germline assignment: CDR1 SGHTA and CDR2 FQGNSA. In nucleotides, the CDR3 is TGTGCCAGCAGCCCGAGGACAGGGGGCAACCAGCCCCAGCATTTT. This encodes CASSPRTGGNQPQHF. Full variable domain (outside the CDR3, taken from reference TRBV7-2 and TRBJ1-5): GAGVSQSPSNKVTEKGKDVELRCDPISGHTALYWYRQSLGQGLEFLIYFQGNSAPDKSGLPSDRFSAERTGGSVSTLTIQRTQQEDSAVYLCASSPRTGGNQPQHFGDGTRLSIL.

The chain employs TRBV5-8 and TRBJ1-5; 7 bases agree with TRBD1. Unmatched junction bases numbered 14, after V lost 4 bases and J lost 1 base. The CDR3 consists of 18 residues. CDR1 and CDR2 (germline): SGHTS, YDEGEE. CDR3 residues: CASSLGGDSSGSNQPQHF. The CDR3 DNA sequence: TGTGCCAGCAGCCTAGGAGGGGACAGCTCTGGGAGCAATCAGCCCCAGCATTTT. The full variable domain, its missing parts supplied by reference TRBV5-8 and TRBJ1-5, is EAGVTQSPTHLIKTRGQQATLRCSPISGHTSVYWYQQALGLGLQFLLWYDEGEERNRGNFPPRFSGRQFPNYSSELNVNALELEDSALYLCASSLGGDSSGSNQPQHFGDGTRLSIL.

This sequence joins TRBV5-1 and TRBJ1-1; D gene uncertain. Trimming shortened V by 0 bases and J by 1 base, and 7 bases separated the two germline ends. CDR3 size: 14 residues. CDR1 is SGHRS, CDR2 YFSETQ, per germline. The DNA for the CDR3 is TGCGCCAGCAGCTTGGGTGACGGGAACACTGAAGCTTTCTTT. This codes for CASSLGDGNTEAFF.

The V gene is TRBV10-3, the J gene TRBJ2-7, with D possibly matching TRBD2 (6 bases). Germline V CDR1 and CDR2: ENHRY, SYGVKD. The CDR3 consists of 13 residues. The V end lost 4 bases, the J end lost 3 bases, and 10 bases lay between the germline ends. Written as DNA, the CDR3 is TGTGCCATCAGTGTTGAGGGAGGCTACGAGCAGTACTTC. Residues: CAISVEGGYEQYF.

The rearrangement joins TRBV5-1 to TRBJ1-2; the D gene is possibly TRBD1 (5 bases). CDR1 is SGHRS, CDR2 YFSETQ, per germline. This CDR3 comprises 13 residues. V lost 0 bases and J lost 4, with 7 bases in between. This chain's CDR3 is CASSLDRGYGYTF. In DNA form, the CDR3 reads TGCGCCAGCAGCTTGGATAGGGGCTATGGCTACACCTTC.

The chain combines TRBV7-8 with TRBJ1-3; D not resolved. The CDR3 length is 11 residues. In germline, CDR1 is SGHVS, CDR2 FQNEAQ. Trimming stripped 3 bases from V and 4 bases from J, with 1 base between. CDR3: CASSLGNTIYF. CDR3 nucleotide sequence: TGTGCCAGCAGCTTGGGAAACACCATATATTTT. Based on the CDR3 plus reference TRBV7-8 and TRBJ1-3, the full variable domain is GAGVSQSPRYKVAKRGQDVALRCDPISGHVSLFWYQQALGQGPEFLTYFQNEAQLDKSGLPSDRFFAERPEGSVSTLKIQRTQQEDSAVYLCASSLGNTIYFGEGSWLTVV.

The J gene is TRBJ1-1, the V gene TRBV29-1, with D unclear. CDR1 and CDR2 (germline): SQVTM, ANQGSEA. V lost 2 bases, J lost 2 bases, and 18 bases lay in between. The CDR3 is made up of 16 amino acids. This chain's CDR3 is CSVEPHSRTLNTEAFF. CDR3 bases: TGCAGCGTTGAACCACATAGTAGGACGCTAAACACTGAAGCTTTCTTT.

The chain employs TRBV5-4 and TRBJ1-1; no firm D call. Trimming took 2 bases from V and 5 from J, leaving 13 bases between them. CDR1 is SGHNT and CDR2 is YYREEE in the germline V gene (reference sequence). The CDR3 has 14 residues. In DNA, the CDR3 is TGTGCCAGCAGCTTAAGACACCCGGGGACTGAAGCTTTCTTT. This gives the protein CASSLRHPGTEAFF.

The CDR3 is CASSGTGHQPQHF. Here the CDR3 DNA reads TGTGCCAGCAGTGGTACAGGGCACCAGCCCCAGCATTTT. This rearrangement joins TRBV25-1 to TRBJ1-5; a weak D match, TRBD1 (6 bases). Trimming left V 4 bases short and J 7 bases short, with 11 bases between. This CDR3 contains 13 residues. Germline V gene data show CDR1 as MGHDK and CDR2 as SYGVNS.

V gene TRBV4-1 combines with J gene TRBJ2-5, with 9 positions matching TRBD1. With V trimmed by 0 bases and J by 4 bases, 12 bases remained unmatched. Germline CDR1 is MGHRA and CDR2 is YSYEKL. The CDR3 runs 18 residues. Here the CDR3 reads CASSQERFSGTGRETQYF. The DNA of the CDR3 is TGCGCCAGCAGCCAAGAAAGGTTTTCGGGGACAGGGAGAGAGACCCAGTACTTC.

This clone was seen only once. The chain uses TRBV4-3 and TRBJ1-5; no definite D call. CDR1 is LGHNA, CDR2 YSLEER, per germline. The CDR3 contains 13 residues. V was shortened by 0 bases and J by 7 bases, with 7 bases between the two germline ends. The CDR3 DNA reads TGCGCCAGCAGCCAAGATCGGAGGCAGCCCCAGCATTTT. This encodes CASSQDRRQPQHF.

The chain is built from TRBV4-3 and TRBJ2-7, with a tentative D call TRBD1 (5 bases). The CDR3 spans 14 residues. The V and J ends lost 4 bases and 4 bases respectively, with 14 bases between them. Per the germline V gene, CDR1 is LGHNA and CDR2 is YSLEER. CDR3 sequence reads: CASSRQTKGYEQYF. The CDR3 coding sequence is TGCGCCAGCAGCCGCCAAACTAAGGGGTACGAGCAGTACTTC.

The chain employs TRBV4-3 and TRBJ1-5, with 9 bases fitting TRBD1. Germline V gene data show CDR1 as LGHNA and CDR2 as YSLEER. This CDR3 has 15 residues. The V gene end was trimmed by 4 bases and the J gene end by 6 bases; junction bases not matched to a gene: 7. CDR3 in amino acids: CASSPNRGRFQPQHF. In DNA, the CDR3 is TGCGCCAGCAGCCCAAACAGGGGGCGCTTTCAGCCCCAGCATTTT.

CDR3 bases: TGTGCCAGCAGCGGGAGGGGTAACTATAATTCACCCCTCCACTTT. Translating gives CASSGRGNYNSPLHF. This chain joins TRBV9 and TRBJ1-6; maybe TRBD1 (5 bases). Germline V lookup: CDR1 SGDLS, CDR2 YYNGEE. The V gene lost 3 bases and the J gene lost 3 bases, with 10 bases spanning the gap. The CDR3 is 15 residues long.

This clone turned up a few times. The chain combines TRBV5-1 with TRBJ2-5; D is uncertain. Germline V gives CDR1 SGHRS, CDR2 YFSETQ. Trimming cost V 4 bases and J 2 bases, with 9 bases left between them. The CDR3 has 13 residues. CDR3 bases: TGCGCCAGCAGCAAATCAACACAAGAGACCCAGTACTTC. It translates to CASSKSTQETQYF.

The V call is TRBV7-5, the J call TRBJ2-7. TRBV7-5 is flagged as a pseudogene. The CDR3 has 11 amino acids. The CDR3 here is CASSFFHEQYF. Written as DNA, the CDR3 is TGTGCCAGCAGCTTTTTCCACGAGCAGTACTTC.

The table lists this clone with a count of one. The genes are TRBV7-2 and TRBJ2-7; a possible D gene is TRBD1 (5 bases). The CDR3 has 12 residues. Germline V CDR1 and CDR2: SGHTA, FQGNSA. V lost 2 bases and J 7 bases, leaving 9 bases between the germline ends. The CDR3 nucleotides read TGTGCCAGCAGCTTAAGTCGGACAGAGCAGTACTTC. Translated, it gives CASSLSRTEQYF. Drawing the rest from reference TRBV7-2 and TRBJ2-7, the complete variable domain is GAGVSQSPSNKVTEKGKDVELRCDPISGHTALYWYRQSLGQGLEFLIYFQGNSAPDKSGLPSDRFSAERTGGSVSTLTIQRTQQEDSAVYLCASSLSRTEQYFGPGTRLTVT.

V usage is TRBV29-1 and J usage is TRBJ1-3; 7 bases agree with TRBD1. The J segment lost 7 bases and the V segment lost 6 bases, leaving 9 bases of the junction unmatched. There are 13 residues in the CDR3. CDR1 SQVTM and CDR2 ANQGSEA come from the germline V gene. Here the CDR3 DNA reads TGCAGCGTCCCGACAGGGAAGGAGAACACCATATATTTT. Its protein is CSVPTGKENTIYF.

V gene TRBV5-6 combines with J gene TRBJ2-7; unclear D gene. V was pared by 2 bases and J by 3 bases, with 12 bases between. The CDR3 runs to 14 residues. Germline V gives CDR1 SGHDT, CDR2 YYEEEE. The CDR3 bases are TGTGCCAGCAGCTTCGGGCGGACCCTCTACGAGCAGTACTTC. Translated: CASSFGRTLYEQYF.

This clone has only one observation. V is TRBV6-1 and J is TRBJ1-1, with D maybe TRBD1 (6 bases). V shed 4 bases and J shed 10 bases, with 22 bases lying between them. Looked up from germline, CDR1 is MNHNS and CDR2 is SASEGT. The CDR3 is made up of 15 amino acids. The CDR3 reads CASSAFTGRSIGAFF. For the CDR3, the DNA is TGTGCCAGCAGTGCTTTTACAGGGAGGTCGATAGGAGCTTTCTTT.

For this clone: The sample holds other DNA sequences that translate to the same CDR3. This chain connects TRBV6-6 to TRBJ2-2; D gene ambiguous. There are 13 residues in the CDR3. Trimming took 2 bases from V and 5 from J, leaving 6 bases between them. The germline V gene encodes CDR1 MNHNY and CDR2 SVGAGI (reference sequence). The CDR3 coding sequence is TGTGCCAGCAGTTACCAAAATACCGGGGAGCTGTTTTTT. Translated, it gives CASSYQNTGELFF.